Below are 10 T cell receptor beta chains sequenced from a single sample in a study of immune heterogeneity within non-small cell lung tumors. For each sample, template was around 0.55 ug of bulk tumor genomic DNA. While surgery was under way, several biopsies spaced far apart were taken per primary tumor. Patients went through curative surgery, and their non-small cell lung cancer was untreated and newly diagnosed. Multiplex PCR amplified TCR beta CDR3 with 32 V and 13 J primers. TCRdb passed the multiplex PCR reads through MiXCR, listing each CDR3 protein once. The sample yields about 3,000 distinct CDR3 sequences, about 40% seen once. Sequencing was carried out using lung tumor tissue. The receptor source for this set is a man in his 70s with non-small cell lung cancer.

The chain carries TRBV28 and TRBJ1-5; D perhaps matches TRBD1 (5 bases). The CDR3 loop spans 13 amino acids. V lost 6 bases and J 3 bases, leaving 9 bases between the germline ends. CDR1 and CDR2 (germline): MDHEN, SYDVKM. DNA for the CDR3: TGTGCCAGCAGGCGGGACCTCAATCAGCCCCAGCATTTT. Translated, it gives CASRRDLNQPQHF.

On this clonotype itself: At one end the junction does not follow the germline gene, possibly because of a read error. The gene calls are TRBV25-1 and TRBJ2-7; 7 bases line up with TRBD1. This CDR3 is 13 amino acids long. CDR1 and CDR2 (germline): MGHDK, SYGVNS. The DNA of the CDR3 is TGTGCCAGTAGTGACAGGGCCACCTACGAGCAGTACTTC. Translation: CASSDRATYEQYF.

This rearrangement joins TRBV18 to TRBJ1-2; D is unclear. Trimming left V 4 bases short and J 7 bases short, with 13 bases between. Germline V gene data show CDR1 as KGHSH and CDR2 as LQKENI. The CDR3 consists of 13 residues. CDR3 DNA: TGTGCCAGCTCACGGGAAAGGAGGTCTGGCTACACCTTC. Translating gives CASSRERRSGYTF.

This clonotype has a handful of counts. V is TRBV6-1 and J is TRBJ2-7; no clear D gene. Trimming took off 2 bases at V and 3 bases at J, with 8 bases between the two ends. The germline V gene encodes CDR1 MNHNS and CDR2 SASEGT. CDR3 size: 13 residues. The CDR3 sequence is CASSERPNYEQYF. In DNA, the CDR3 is TGTGCCAGCAGTGAAAGGCCCAACTACGAGCAGTACTTC.

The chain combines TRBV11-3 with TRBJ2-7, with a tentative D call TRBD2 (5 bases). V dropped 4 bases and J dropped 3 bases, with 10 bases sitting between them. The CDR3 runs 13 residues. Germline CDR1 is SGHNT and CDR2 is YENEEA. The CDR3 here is CASSSGTSYEQYF. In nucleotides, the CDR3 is TGTGCCAGCAGCTCGGGAACTAGCTACGAGCAGTACTTC. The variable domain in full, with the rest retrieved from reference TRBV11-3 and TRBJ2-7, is EAGVVQSPRYKIIEKKQPVAFWCNPISGHNTLYWYLQNLGQGPELLIRYENEEAVDDSQLPKDRFSAERLKGVDSTLKIQPAELGDSAVYLCASSSGTSYEQYFGPGTRLTVT.

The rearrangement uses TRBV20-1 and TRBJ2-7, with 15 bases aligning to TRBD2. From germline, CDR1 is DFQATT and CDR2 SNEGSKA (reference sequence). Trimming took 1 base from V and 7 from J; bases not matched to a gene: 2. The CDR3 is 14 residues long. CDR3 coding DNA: TGCAGTGCTAGAGCCGGGACTAGCGGGAGGGAGCAGTACTTC. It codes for CSARAGTSGREQYF.

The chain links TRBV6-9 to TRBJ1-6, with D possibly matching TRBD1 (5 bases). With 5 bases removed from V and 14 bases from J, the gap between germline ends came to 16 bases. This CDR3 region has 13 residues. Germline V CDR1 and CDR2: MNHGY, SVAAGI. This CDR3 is CASSIGHPLTLHF. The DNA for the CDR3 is TGTGCCAGCAGTATTGGACACCCTTTGACCCTCCACTTT.

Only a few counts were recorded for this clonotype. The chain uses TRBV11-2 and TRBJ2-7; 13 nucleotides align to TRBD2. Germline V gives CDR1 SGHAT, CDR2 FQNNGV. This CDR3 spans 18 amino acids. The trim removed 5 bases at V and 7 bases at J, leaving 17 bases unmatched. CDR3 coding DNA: TGTGCCAGCAGCCCTGGGGCAGGACTAGCGGGAGTGAGAACAGAGCAGTACTTC. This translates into CASSPGAGLAGVRTEQYF.

For the CDR3, the DNA is TGTGCCAGCTCACCATGGACTAGCGGGTTGCAAGAGACCCAGTACTTC. Translation gives CASSPWTSGLQETQYF. V and J are TRBV18 and TRBJ2-5, with 11 bases lining up with TRBD2. V was pared by 2 bases and J by 2 bases, with 4 bases of the junction left unmatched. Germline V lookup: CDR1 KGHSH, CDR2 LQKENI. This CDR3 has 16 amino acids.

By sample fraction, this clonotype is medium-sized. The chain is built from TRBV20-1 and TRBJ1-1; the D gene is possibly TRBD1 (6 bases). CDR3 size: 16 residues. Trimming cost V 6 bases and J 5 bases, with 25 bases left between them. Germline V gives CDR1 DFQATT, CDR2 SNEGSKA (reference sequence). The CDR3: CSARAEVVGGPTEAFF. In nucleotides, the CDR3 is TGCAGTGCCCGCGCCGAGGTCGTCGGGGGGCCTACTGAAGCTTTCTTT.